The T cell receptor (beta chain) described here comes from a study of early T cells in non-severe SARS-CoV-2 infection. Study information: Unsorted whole blood bulk RNA was sequenced, with unpaired chains. Study-level points and caveats: VDJdb matching, biased toward anti-spike CD8 responses, missed private and CD4 specificities.

The CDR3 runs to 15 residues. The V end was cut by 4 bases, the J end by 2 bases, with 13 bases between. CDR1 SGHDT and CDR2 YYEEEE come from the germline V gene. In this sample, this clonotype turned up a few times. Its antigen is undetermined. Attachment of unique molecular identifiers was made to individual cDNA molecules. TCRdb reprocessed the 5' RACE reads via MiXCR and lists one record per CDR3 protein. This table has 80,000 or so distinct CDR3 sequences, over 11% appearing once. The sequence was obtained from an adult who was a healthcare worker with PCR-confirmed SARS-CoV-2 infection or an uninfected control (not recorded which). Sequencing used whole blood. V and J are TRBV5-6 and TRBJ2-1; no reliable D call. CDR3 loop: CASSQLGPTYNEQFF. The CDR3 region has the DNA TGTGCCAGCAGCCAATTGGGCCCTACCTACAATGAGCAGTTCTTC.